The 8 T cell receptor beta chains below all came from one sample that was sequenced in a study of technical replicates of blood from a handful of donors. TCRdb's copy holds only in-frame clones and misses some; the assay was immunoSEQ multiplex PCR. The data show tens of thousands of clones, roughly 91% seen once. Sequencing input: T cells isolated from PBMCs. The receptors come from a human donor in good health. Some clones in this sample may be carry-over from other donors' samples.

The chain joins TRBV30 to TRBJ2-1; maybe TRBD1 (6 bases). V was trimmed by 3 bases and J by 6 bases, leaving 15 bases between them. The CDR3 sequence is 14 residues long. The V gene's germline CDR1 is GTSNPN and CDR2 SVGIG (reference sequence). CDR3 residues: CAWRRGKGVNEQFF. DNA for the CDR3: TGTGCCTGGAGAAGAGGCAAGGGGGTCAATGAGCAGTTCTTC.

The CDR3 DNA follows: TGTGCCTGGAGGCTAGCGGGGGGCCGAGGCGAGCAGTACTTC. It yields the protein CAWRLAGGRGEQYF. The rearrangement links TRBV30 to TRBJ2-7, with TRBD2 matching over 11 bases. The CDR3 loop spans 14 amino acids. Germline V CDR1 and CDR2: GTSNPN, SVGIG (reference sequence). V was pared by 3 bases and J by 6 bases, with 7 bases of the junction left unmatched.

This rearrangement joins TRBV27 to TRBJ1-1, with 7 bases that match TRBD1. Germline lookup yields CDR1 MNHEY and CDR2 SMNVEV (reference sequence). The CDR3 totals 18 residues. The V and J ends lost 3 bases and 1 base, in that order; junction bases with no gene match: 14. The DNA for the CDR3 is TGTGCCAGCAGTTTCTTCTCGGGCCGACAGGGATCGAACACTGAAGCTTTCTTT. It translates to CASSFFSGRQGSNTEAFF.

The table lists this clone with a count of one. The chain is built from TRBV6-1 and TRBJ1-5; 7 bases map to TRBD1. V trimming: 4 bases; J trimming: 0 bases; junction bases outside the gene matches: 18. This CDR3 is built from 20 residues. Germline V lookup: CDR1 MNHNS, CDR2 SASEGT. Here the CDR3 reads CASSVRTGRNAKNSNQPQHF. CDR3 DNA: TGTGCCAGCAGTGTTCGGACAGGCAGAAATGCAAAAAATAGCAATCAGCCCCAGCATTTT.

This clone was found once. The rearrangement joins TRBV19 to TRBJ2-7; TRBD1 matches 7 bases. This CDR3 spans 14 amino acids. Looked up from germline, CDR1 is LNHDA and CDR2 is SQIVND (reference sequence). The V segment lost 3 bases and the J segment 5 bases; nucleotides outside the gene matches: 7. The CDR3 region is CASSIGGQSNEQYF. The CDR3 coding sequence is TGTGCCAGTAGTATTGGGGGACAGAGTAACGAGCAGTACTTC.

The J gene is TRBJ1-1, the V gene TRBV27; the match to TRBD1 covers 8 bases. Germline V lookup: CDR1 MNHEY, CDR2 SMNVEV (reference sequence). V gave up 5 bases and J gave up 11 bases; unmatched junction bases: 7. The CDR3 length is 12 residues. The DNA for the CDR3 is TGTGCCAGCAGTATGGGGACAGGTGATGCTTTCTTT. This translates into CASSMGTGDAFF.

This chain joins TRBV11-2 and TRBJ2-7; 10 positions agree with TRBD2. The CDR3 contains 14 residues. The trim removed 6 bases at V and 7 bases at J, leaving 9 bases unmatched. The V gene's germline CDR1 is SGHAT and CDR2 FQNNGV. The CDR3 protein is CASSVAGGPWEQYF. The CDR3 DNA follows: TGTGCCAGCAGTGTAGCGGGGGGCCCCTGGGAGCAGTACTTC.

This clone has only one observation. This chain uses TRBV25-1 with TRBJ2-7, with a tentative D call TRBD2 (6 bases). The CDR3 has 13 residues. Germline values: CDR1 MGHDK, CDR2 SYGVNS. Trimming took 1 base from V and 5 from J, leaving 9 bases between them. CDR3 loop: CASSEWGTHEQYF. The CDR3, as DNA: TGTGCCAGCAGTGAATGGGGGACTCACGAGCAGTACTTC.